The 32 T cell receptor beta chains reported below all come from one sample, sequenced in a study of CD8+ T cells in alopecia areata. Sequencing used cDNA as its template, made by extracting RNA and reverse transcribing it. Method: immunoSEQ multiplex PCR; TCRdb's copy keeps in-frame clones and lacks some. The table lists approximately 140,000 clones, 47% of them singletons. The sample comprised CD4+ T cells sorted from blood. These receptors were taken from a human donor with alopecia areata.

The chain is built from TRBV29-1 and TRBJ1-2; 7 bases align to TRBD1. Germline loops: CDR1 SQVTM, CDR2 ANQGSEA. CDR3 size: 12 residues. The V and J ends lost 7 bases and 8 bases, in that order; junction bases with no gene match: 10. Here the CDR3 reads CSALGGGSGYTF. CDR3 nucleotide sequence: TGCAGCGCCCTTGGAGGGGGCAGCGGCTACACCTTC.

This chain links TRBV18 with TRBJ2-7; D remains ambiguous. V shed 0 bases and J shed 5 bases, with 8 bases lying between them. The germline CDR1 and CDR2 sequences are KGHSH and LQKENI. The CDR3 is made up of 13 amino acids. The CDR3 sequence is CASSPPGTNEQYF. The CDR3 DNA sequence: TGTGCCAGCTCACCACCGGGCACCAACGAGCAGTACTTC.

This sequence joins TRBV5-6 and TRBJ2-7, with 8 bases that match TRBD2. J was trimmed by 4 bases and V by 1 base; bases with no gene match: 13. The CDR3 spans 17 residues. Germline CDR1 and CDR2: SGHDT and YYEEEE. CDR3 coding DNA: TGTGCCAGCAGCTTGAAGTTTAATGCGGGAGGCCCATACGAGCAGTACTTC. This codes for CASSLKFNAGGPYEQYF.

This clone was picked up a small number of times. The chain combines TRBV7-8 with TRBJ1-4; D is ambiguous. Germline V gives CDR1 SGHVS, CDR2 FQNEAQ. The CDR3 loop spans 14 amino acids. Trimming cost V 2 bases and J 6 bases, with 10 bases left between them. CDR3 coding DNA: TGTGCCAGCAGCTTACACCTACAGCATGAAAAACTGTTTTTT. Translating gives CASSLHLQHEKLFF.

This chain connects TRBV28 to TRBJ2-6; D remains ambiguous. Trimming cost V 1 base and J 0 bases, with 4 bases left between them. CDR3 length: 15 residues. Germline lookup yields CDR1 MDHEN and CDR2 SYDVKM. CDR3 DNA: TGTGCCAGCAGTTTATCCGCCTCTGGGGCCAACGTCCTGACTTTC. Its protein is CASSLSASGANVLTF.

The chain combines TRBV25-1 with TRBJ1-2; D uncertain. V gave up 0 bases and J gave up 8 bases, with 10 bases separating them. The CDR3 totals 13 residues. CDR1 is MGHDK and CDR2 is SYGVNS in the germline V gene. CDR3 nucleotide sequence: TGTGCCAGCAGTGAATATCGGGCAGGAGGCTACACCTTC. Protein product: CASSEYRAGGYTF.

In its sample, this clone ranks as medium-sized. The chain couples TRBV7-2 to TRBJ2-5; D remains unclear. Germline-derived CDR1 and CDR2 are SGHTA and FQGNSA. Between the trimmed V and J ends, which lost 3 bases and 1 base, there was a span of 9 bases. The CDR3 runs 14 residues. The DNA of the CDR3 is TGTGCCAGCAGCTTTACGTCTGTCCAAGAGACCCAGTACTTC. Its protein product is CASSFTSVQETQYF.

This sequence joins TRBV5-1 and TRBJ2-1; 10 nucleotides line up with TRBD2. CDR3 length: 17 residues. V trimming: 3 bases; J trimming: 4 bases; junction bases outside the gene matches: 10. The germline gives CDR1 SGHRS, CDR2 YFSETQ. Here the CDR3 DNA reads TGCGCCAGCAGCTCGGGACTAGCGCCGAAGAAGTACAATGAGCAGTTCTTC. Amino acid sequence: CASSSGLAPKKYNEQFF. The variable domain in full, with the rest retrieved from reference TRBV5-1 and TRBJ2-1, is KAGVTQTPRYLIKTRGQQVTLSCSPISGHRSVSWYQQTPGQGLQFLFEYFSETQRNKGNFPGRFSGRQFSNSRSEMNVSTLELGDSALYLCASSSGLAPKKYNEQFFGPGTRLTVL.

This sequence joins TRBV2 and TRBJ2-6; TRBD2 matches at 9 bases. Germline CDR1 reads SNHLY; CDR2 reads FYNNEI. Losses at the gene ends were 2 bases for V and 0 bases for J; bases not matched to a gene: 14. This CDR3 contains 21 residues. The CDR3 DNA follows: TGTGCCAGCAGTGAACGGAAGGCGGGAGGGACTATAATCTCTGGGGCCAACGTCCTGACTTTC. The encoded protein is CASSERKAGGTIISGANVLTF.

This chain links TRBV29-1 with TRBJ1-5; D not resolved. This CDR3 has 13 amino acids. The germline V and J ends were trimmed by 5 bases and 0 bases, with 8 bases remaining between them. Germline lookup yields CDR1 SQVTM and CDR2 ANQGSEA. The CDR3 nucleotides are TGCAGCGTTCAGACTCATAGCAATCAGCCCCAGCATTTT. Its protein is CSVQTHSNQPQHF.

The V call is TRBV5-1, the J call TRBJ2-7; D is undetermined. Trimming removed 0 bases at V and 3 bases at J, with 7 bases between. Germline V gene sequence: CDR1 SGHRS, CDR2 YFSETQ. The CDR3 length is 13 residues. This CDR3 is CASSLVTDYEQYF. The CDR3 nucleotides are TGCGCCAGCAGCTTGGTCACTGACTACGAGCAGTACTTC.

The genes are TRBV9 and TRBJ2-7; D call uncertain. The CDR3 runs 12 residues. CDR1 is SGDLS and CDR2 is YYNGEE in the germline V gene. The V end lost 1 base, the J end lost 6 bases, and 8 bases lay between the germline ends. The CDR3 reads CASSVTGVEQYF. CDR3 nucleotide sequence: TGTGCCAGCAGCGTAACGGGCGTCGAGCAGTACTTC.

J is TRBJ2-1 and V is TRBV4-1, with 11 bases identical to TRBD2. The V gene end was trimmed by 0 bases and the J gene end by 7 bases; junction bases not matched to a gene: 17. CDR3 length: 20 amino acids. Germline V gene data show CDR1 as MGHRA and CDR2 as YSYEKL. The CDR3: CASSQDPTGLAGVLRNEQFF. CDR3 bases: TGCGCCAGCAGCCAAGATCCTACCGGACTAGCGGGCGTATTGAGGAATGAGCAGTTCTTC.

This rearrangement joins TRBV5-1 to TRBJ2-1; 7 bases agree with TRBD1. Germline lookup yields CDR1 SGHRS and CDR2 YFSETQ. The length of the CDR3 is 13 residues. V trimming: 4 bases; J trimming: 6 bases; junction bases outside the gene matches: 4. Here the CDR3 DNA reads TGCGCCAGCAGCAATCCAGGGGGCAATGAGCAGTTCTTC. The encoded protein is CASSNPGGNEQFF.

This clone was detected only a few times. V and J are TRBV28 and TRBJ1-2, with no clear D. The CDR3 is made up of 11 amino acids. Trimming took off 7 bases at V and 8 bases at J, with 11 bases between the two ends. The germline V gene encodes CDR1 MDHEN and CDR2 SYDVKM. CDR3 amino acids: CASTYGGGYTF. CDR3 DNA: TGTGCCAGCACCTACGGAGGGGGCTACACCTTC.

Only a few counts were recorded for this clone. The chain has TRBV10-3 and TRBJ1-5; a possible D gene is TRBD1 (6 bases). This CDR3 has 12 amino acids. Germline-derived CDR1 and CDR2 are ENHRY and SYGVKD. V lost 9 bases to trimming and J lost 5 bases, with 11 bases between them. The CDR3 sequence is CAIQGGDQPQHF. The CDR3 bases are TGTGCCATACAGGGAGGCGATCAGCCCCAGCATTTT.

This chain links TRBV30 with TRBJ2-1; 7 bases are shared with TRBD2. The V gene's germline CDR1 is GTSNPN and CDR2 SVGIG (reference sequence). The CDR3 runs 15 residues. J gave up 7 bases and V 0 bases, and 9 bases lay outside the gene matches. The CDR3 region is CAWSVLGGRRNEQFF. CDR3 sequence (DNA): TGTGCCTGGAGTGTACTGGGCGGGAGAAGGAATGAGCAGTTCTTC.

This chain joins TRBV28 and TRBJ2-7; no definite D call. Trimming left V 5 bases short and J 0 bases short, with 14 bases between. CDR3 length: 15 residues. Germline values: CDR1 MDHEN, CDR2 SYDVKM. CDR3 region: CASSPTILGSYEQYF. The CDR3 DNA follows: TGTGCCAGCAGTCCGACGATCCTGGGCTCCTACGAGCAGTACTTC.

The V call is TRBV25-1, the J call TRBJ2-7, with 7 nucleotides matching TRBD1. CDR1 MGHDK and CDR2 SYGVNS come from the germline V gene. The CDR3 runs to 13 residues. The V segment lost 2 bases and the J segment 3 bases; nucleotides outside the gene matches: 1. The CDR3 reads CASSEHRGYEQYF. CDR3 DNA sequence: TGTGCCAGCAGTGAACACAGGGGCTACGAGCAGTACTTC.

The V and J genes are TRBV2 and TRBJ2-7, with TRBD2 as a possible D gene (6 bases). V dropped 7 bases and J dropped 2 bases, with 15 bases sitting between them. Germline V CDR1 and CDR2: SNHLY, FYNNEI. The length of the CDR3 is 14 residues. CDR3 sequence reads: CASTRGGTPYEQYF. The DNA for the CDR3 is TGTGCCAGCACCCGAGGAGGGACTCCCTACGAGCAGTACTTC.

The chain has TRBV7-2 and TRBJ2-2; D is undetermined. Germline CDR1 SGHTA, CDR2 FQGNSA. The CDR3 length is 15 residues. The germline V and J ends were trimmed by 4 bases and 5 bases, with 14 bases remaining between them. The CDR3, as DNA: TGTGCCAGCAGCTCCCATGGTATACCGACCGGGGAGCTGTTTTTT. It specifies CASSSHGIPTGELFF.

The chain couples TRBV29-1 to TRBJ2-7; 8 bases line up with TRBD2. This CDR3 comprises 16 residues. V lost 8 bases and J lost 0; bases outside the gene matches: 15. Germline lookup yields CDR1 SQVTM and CDR2 ANQGSEA. The CDR3 protein is CSFLSPQAGVSYEQYF. In nucleotides, the CDR3 is TGCAGCTTCCTTAGCCCCCAAGCGGGAGTCTCCTACGAGCAGTACTTC.

The V gene is TRBV30, the J gene TRBJ1-5; unclear D gene. There are 13 residues in the CDR3. The germline V and J ends were trimmed by 4 bases and 1 base, with 8 bases remaining between them. Germline lookup yields CDR1 GTSNPN and CDR2 SVGIG (reference sequence). CDR3 DNA: TGTGCCTGGAAGGCCCAGAGCAATCAGCCCCAGCATTTT. As protein: CAWKAQSNQPQHF. Based on the CDR3 plus reference TRBV30 and TRBJ1-5, the full variable domain is SQTIHQWPATLVQPVGSPLSLECTVEGTSNPNLYWYRQAAGRGLQLLFYSVGIGQISSEVPQNLSASRPQDRQFILSSKKLLLSDSGFYLCAWKAQSNQPQHFGDGTRLSIL.

This clone was seen a few times. This sequence joins TRBV7-2 and TRBJ2-5; D is possibly TRBD2 (6 bases). V was trimmed by 0 bases and J by 6 bases, leaving 11 bases between them. This CDR3 spans 14 amino acids. CDR1 is SGHTA and CDR2 is FQGNSA in the germline V gene. The CDR3 DNA follows: TGTGCCAGCAGCTTAGCGGGAGGAGCACAGACCCAGTACTTC. Translation: CASSLAGGAQTQYF.

As concerns this clone: A read error may produce the germline difference seen at one junction end. The chain carries TRBV4-2 and TRBJ1-1; D is ambiguous. Germline loops: CDR1 LGHNA, CDR2 YNFKEQ. The CDR3 extends over 14 amino acids. CDR3 sequence reads: CASSLASSGHEGFF. The DNA for the CDR3 is TGTGCCAGCAGCCTTGCTAGCAGCGGGCATGAAGGTTTCTTT.

This chain joins TRBV4-1 and TRBJ2-3; D gene unclear. Germline V gene sequence: CDR1 MGHRA, CDR2 YSYEKL. The CDR3 is made up of 14 amino acids. V dropped 0 bases and J dropped 1 base, with 5 bases sitting between them. This chain's CDR3 is CASSQESGTDTQYF. The CDR3 DNA sequence: TGCGCCAGCAGCCAAGAAAGCGGCACAGATACGCAGTATTTT.

This chain uses TRBV11-2 with TRBJ2-5; 7 bases map to TRBD1. CDR1 SGHAT and CDR2 FQNNGV come from the germline V gene. With V trimmed by 7 bases and J by 1 base, 3 bases remained unmatched. The CDR3 extends over 13 amino acids. CDR3 DNA: TGTGCCAGCACCGACAGGGCCCAAGAGACCCAGTACTTC. This translates into CASTDRAQETQYF.

This rearrangement joins TRBV27 to TRBJ2-5; TRBD2 agrees at 12 bases. From germline, CDR1 is MNHEY and CDR2 SMNVEV (reference sequence). The J segment lost 4 bases and the V segment lost 5 bases, leaving 11 bases of the junction unmatched. This CDR3 region has 17 residues. For the CDR3, the DNA is TGTGCCAGCAGTCAATACCGACTAGCGGGAGTGGTAGAGACCCAGTACTTC. Encoded protein: CASSQYRLAGVVETQYF.

The rearrangement links TRBV4-2 to TRBJ2-1, with 9 bases matching TRBD2. The V gene's germline CDR1 is LGHNA and CDR2 YNFKEQ. V shed 1 base and J 6 bases; nucleotides not matched to a gene: 7. CDR3 length: 16 amino acids. The CDR3 sequence: CASSQAISGSRNEQFF. The CDR3, as DNA: TGTGCCAGCAGCCAAGCGATTAGCGGGAGTCGCAATGAGCAGTTCTTC.

This clone was observed at least ten times. The rearrangement links TRBV18 to TRBJ1-2; D possibly corresponds to TRBD1 (6 bases). This CDR3 spans 15 amino acids. Germline-derived CDR1 and CDR2 are KGHSH and LQKENI. With 3 bases removed from V and 1 base from J, the gap between germline ends came to 12 bases. CDR3 residues: CASSPKTGDNYGYTF. Written as DNA, the CDR3 is TGTGCCAGCTCACCGAAGACAGGAGATAACTATGGCTACACCTTC.

This chain joins TRBV30 and TRBJ2-7; D possibly corresponds to TRBD1 (7 bases). CDR3 length equals 15 residues. V shed 5 bases and J shed 5 bases, with 22 bases lying between them. CDR1 is GTSNPN and CDR2 is SVGIG in the germline V gene (reference sequence). The CDR3 spells CAWGLVGGRGHEQYF. In DNA form, the CDR3 reads TGTGCCTGGGGGCTAGTGGGAGGAAGGGGGCACGAGCAGTACTTC.

V and J are TRBV29-1 and TRBJ2-5; the D is unclear. The J call is doubtful: the DNA matches TRBJ2-7 better. This CDR3 has 12 amino acids. Germline assignment: CDR1 SQVTM and CDR2 ANQGSEA. The chain's CDR3 is CSVKFSDYEQYF. Here the CDR3 DNA reads TGCAGCGTGAAGTTCAGCGACTACGAGCAGTACTTC.